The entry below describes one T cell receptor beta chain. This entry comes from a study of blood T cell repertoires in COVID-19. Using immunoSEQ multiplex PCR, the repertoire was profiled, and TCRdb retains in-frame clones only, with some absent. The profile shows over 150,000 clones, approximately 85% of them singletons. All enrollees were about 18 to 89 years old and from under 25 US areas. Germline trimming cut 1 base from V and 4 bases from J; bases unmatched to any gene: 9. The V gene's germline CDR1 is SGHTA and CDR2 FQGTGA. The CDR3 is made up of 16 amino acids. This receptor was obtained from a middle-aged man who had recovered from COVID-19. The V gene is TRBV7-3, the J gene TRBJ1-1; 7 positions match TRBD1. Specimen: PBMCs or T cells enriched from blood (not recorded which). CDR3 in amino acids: CASSLRAGGNSTEAFF. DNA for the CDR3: TGTGCCAGCAGCTTAAGGGCAGGGGGTAATAGCACTGAAGCTTTCTTT.